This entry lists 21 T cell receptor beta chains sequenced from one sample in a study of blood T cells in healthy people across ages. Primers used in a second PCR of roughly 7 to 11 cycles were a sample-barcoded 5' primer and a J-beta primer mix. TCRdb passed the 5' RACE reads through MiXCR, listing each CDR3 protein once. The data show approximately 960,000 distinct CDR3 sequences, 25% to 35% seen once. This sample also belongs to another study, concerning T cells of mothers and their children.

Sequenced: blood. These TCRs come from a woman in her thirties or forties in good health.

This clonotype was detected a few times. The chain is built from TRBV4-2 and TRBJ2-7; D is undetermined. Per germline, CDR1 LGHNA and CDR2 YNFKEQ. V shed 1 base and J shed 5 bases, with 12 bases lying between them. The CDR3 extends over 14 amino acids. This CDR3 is CASSQGSNLHEQYF. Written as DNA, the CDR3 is TGTGCCAGCAGCCAAGGAAGTAACCTCCACGAGCAGTACTTC.

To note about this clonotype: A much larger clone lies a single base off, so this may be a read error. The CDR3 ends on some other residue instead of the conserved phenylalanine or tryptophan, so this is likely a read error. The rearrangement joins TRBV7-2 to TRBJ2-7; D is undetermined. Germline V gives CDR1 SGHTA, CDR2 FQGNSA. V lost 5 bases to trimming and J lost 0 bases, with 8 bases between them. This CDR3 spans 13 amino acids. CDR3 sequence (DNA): TGTGCCAGCAGCCCACCGAGCTCCTACGAGCAGTACTCC. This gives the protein CASSPPSSYEQYS.

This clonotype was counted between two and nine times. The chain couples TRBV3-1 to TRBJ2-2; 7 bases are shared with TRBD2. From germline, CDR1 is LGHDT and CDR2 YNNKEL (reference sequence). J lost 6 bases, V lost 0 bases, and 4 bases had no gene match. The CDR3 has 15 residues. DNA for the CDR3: TGTGCCAGCAGCCAAGAGACTAGCTGGGCCGGGGAGCTGTTTTTT. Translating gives CASSQETSWAGELFF. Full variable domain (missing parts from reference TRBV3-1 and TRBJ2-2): DTAVSQTPKYLVTQMGNDKSIKCEQNLGHDTMYWYKQDSKKFLKIMFSYNNKELIINETVPNRFSPKSPDKAHLNLHINSLELGDSAVYFCASSQETSWAGELFFGEGSRLTVL.

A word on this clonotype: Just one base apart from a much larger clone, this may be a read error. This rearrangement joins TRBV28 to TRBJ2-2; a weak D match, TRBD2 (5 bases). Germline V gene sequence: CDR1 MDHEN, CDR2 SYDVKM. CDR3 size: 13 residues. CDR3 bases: TGTGCTTCCGATCGGGCGAACACCGGGGAGCCGTTTTTT. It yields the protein CASDRANTGEPFF.

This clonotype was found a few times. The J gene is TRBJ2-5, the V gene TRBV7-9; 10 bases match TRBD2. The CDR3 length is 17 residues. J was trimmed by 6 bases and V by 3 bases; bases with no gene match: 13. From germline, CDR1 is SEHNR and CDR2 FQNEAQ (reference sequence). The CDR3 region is CASSFPLAGETPKTQYF. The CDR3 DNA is TGTGCCAGCAGCTTCCCCCTAGCGGGGGAGACCCCAAAGACCCAGTACTTC.

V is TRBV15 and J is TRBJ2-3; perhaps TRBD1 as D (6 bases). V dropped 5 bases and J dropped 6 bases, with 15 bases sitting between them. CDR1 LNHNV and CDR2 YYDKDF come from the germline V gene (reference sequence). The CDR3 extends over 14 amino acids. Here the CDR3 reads CATSGDRSWDTQYF. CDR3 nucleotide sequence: TGTGCCACCAGCGGCGACAGGAGTTGGGATACGCAGTATTTT.

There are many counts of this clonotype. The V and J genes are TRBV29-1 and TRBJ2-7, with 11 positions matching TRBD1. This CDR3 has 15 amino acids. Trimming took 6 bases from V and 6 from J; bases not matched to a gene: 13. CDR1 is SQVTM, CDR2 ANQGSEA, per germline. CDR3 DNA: TGCAGCGTCATACCGGGACAGGGGGGTCTTGTCGAGCAGTACTTC. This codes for CSVIPGQGGLVEQYF.

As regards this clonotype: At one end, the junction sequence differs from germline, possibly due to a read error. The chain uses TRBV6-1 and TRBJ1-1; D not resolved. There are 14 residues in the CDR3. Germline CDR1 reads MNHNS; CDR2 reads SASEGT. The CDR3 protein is CAGSERPGSPEAFF. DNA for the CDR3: TGTGCCGGCAGTGAAAGGCCGGGTTCCCCTGAAGCTTTCTTT.

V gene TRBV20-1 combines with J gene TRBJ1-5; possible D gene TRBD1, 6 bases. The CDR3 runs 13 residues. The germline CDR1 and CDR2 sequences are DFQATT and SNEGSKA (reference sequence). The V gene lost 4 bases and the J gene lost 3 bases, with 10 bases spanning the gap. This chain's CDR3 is CSATTGTNQPQHF. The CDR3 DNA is TGCAGTGCTACTACAGGGACCAATCAGCCCCAGCATTTT.

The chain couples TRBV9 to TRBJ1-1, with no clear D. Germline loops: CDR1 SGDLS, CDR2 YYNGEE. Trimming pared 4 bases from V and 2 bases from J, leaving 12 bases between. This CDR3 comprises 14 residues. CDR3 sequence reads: CASSPNGINTEAFF. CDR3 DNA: TGTGCCAGCAGCCCTAACGGCATCAACACTGAAGCTTTCTTT.

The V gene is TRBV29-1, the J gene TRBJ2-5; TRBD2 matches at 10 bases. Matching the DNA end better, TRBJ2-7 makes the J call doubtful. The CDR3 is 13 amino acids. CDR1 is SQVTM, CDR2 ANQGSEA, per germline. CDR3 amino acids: CSSTSGDVGEQYF. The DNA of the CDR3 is TGCAGCTCTACTAGCGGGGATGTGGGCGAGCAGTACTTC.

CDR3 region: CASTRGDGLSTEAFF. For the CDR3, the DNA is TGTGCCAGCACCCGGGGGGACGGCTTGAGCACTGAAGCTTTCTTT. The chain combines TRBV28 with TRBJ1-1, with D tentatively TRBD1 (5 bases). CDR3 length: 15 residues. Trimming stripped 7 bases from V and 4 bases from J, with 19 bases between. CDR1 and CDR2 (germline): MDHEN, SYDVKM.

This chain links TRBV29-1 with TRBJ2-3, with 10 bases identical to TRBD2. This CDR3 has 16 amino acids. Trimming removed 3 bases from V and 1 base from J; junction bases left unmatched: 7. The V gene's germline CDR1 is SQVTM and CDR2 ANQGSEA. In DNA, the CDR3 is TGCAGCGTTGACCCGCTAGCGGGAGACGGCACAGATACGCAGTATTTT. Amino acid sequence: CSVDPLAGDGTDTQYF.

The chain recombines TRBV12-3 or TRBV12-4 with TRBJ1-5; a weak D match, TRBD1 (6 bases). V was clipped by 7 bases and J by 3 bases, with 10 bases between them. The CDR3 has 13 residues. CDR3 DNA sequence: TGTGCCAGCACCGACAGGCACAATCAGCCCCAGCATTTT. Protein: CASTDRHNQPQHF.

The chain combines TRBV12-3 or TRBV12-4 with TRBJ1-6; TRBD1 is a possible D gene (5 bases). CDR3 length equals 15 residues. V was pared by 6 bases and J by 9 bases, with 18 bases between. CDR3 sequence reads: CASSPVALRGSPLHF. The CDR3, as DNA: TGTGCCAGCAGCCCGGTTGCCCTGAGGGGTTCACCCCTCCACTTT.

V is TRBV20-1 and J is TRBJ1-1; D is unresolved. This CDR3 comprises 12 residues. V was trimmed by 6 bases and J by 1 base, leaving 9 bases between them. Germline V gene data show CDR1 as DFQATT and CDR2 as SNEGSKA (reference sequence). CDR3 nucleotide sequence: TGCAGTGCCAACACAGCGAACACTGAAGCTTTCTTT. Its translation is CSANTANTEAFF.

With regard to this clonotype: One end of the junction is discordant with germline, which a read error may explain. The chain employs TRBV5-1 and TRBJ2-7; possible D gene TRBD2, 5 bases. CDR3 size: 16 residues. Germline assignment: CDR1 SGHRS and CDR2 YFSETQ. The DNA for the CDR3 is TGCGCCAGCAGCTTGGAGCGGCGGCGGCCCTCCTACGTGCAGTACTTC. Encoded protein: CASSLERRRPSYVQYF.

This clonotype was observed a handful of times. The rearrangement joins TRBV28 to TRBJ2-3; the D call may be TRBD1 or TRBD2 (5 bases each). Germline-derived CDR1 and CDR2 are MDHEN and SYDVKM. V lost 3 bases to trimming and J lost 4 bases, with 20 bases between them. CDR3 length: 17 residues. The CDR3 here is CASSFSPGTPTADTQYF. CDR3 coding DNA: TGTGCCAGCAGTTTCAGCCCCGGGACCCCCACGGCAGATACGCAGTATTTT.

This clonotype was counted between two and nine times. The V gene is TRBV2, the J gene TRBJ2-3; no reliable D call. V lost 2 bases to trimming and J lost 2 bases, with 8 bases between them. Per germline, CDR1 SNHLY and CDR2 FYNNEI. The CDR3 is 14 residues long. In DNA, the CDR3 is TGTGCCAGCAGTGAACGAGGTATCACAGATACGCAGTATTTT. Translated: CASSERGITDTQYF.

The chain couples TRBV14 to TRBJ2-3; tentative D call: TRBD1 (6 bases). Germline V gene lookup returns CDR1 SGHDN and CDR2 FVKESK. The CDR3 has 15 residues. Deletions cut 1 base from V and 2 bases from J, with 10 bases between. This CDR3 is CASSQVRTVTDTQYF. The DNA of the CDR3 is TGTGCCAGCAGCCAAGTCAGGACAGTCACAGATACGCAGTATTTT.

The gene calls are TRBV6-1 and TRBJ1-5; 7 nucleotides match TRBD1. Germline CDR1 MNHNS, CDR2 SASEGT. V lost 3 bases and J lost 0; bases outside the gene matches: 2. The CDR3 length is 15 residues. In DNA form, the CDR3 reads TGTGCCAGCAGTGACAGGGGGGGTAGCAATCAGCCCCAGCATTTT. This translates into CASSDRGGSNQPQHF.